Presented here are 21 T cell receptor beta chains from one specimen sequenced in a study of tissue T cells after allogeneic stem cell transplantation. This research-autopsy study prospectively enrolled adult allogeneic hematopoietic cell transplant recipients with steroid-refractory graft-versus-host disease. Generated by immunoSEQ multiplex PCR, the TCRdb table keeps only in-frame clones and is missing some. The data hold over 3,000 clones, with about 80% observed a single time. Source: small intestine tissue, taken at autopsy. The receptors were sampled from a male patient over 55 with steroid-refractory graft-versus-host disease after an allogeneic stem cell transplant. Some T cells may possibly be graft donor cells.

CDR3 amino acids: CASNPRTVNYGYTF. DNA for the CDR3: TGTGCCAGTAACCCACGGACCGTTAACTATGGCTACACCTTC. The chain couples TRBV19 to TRBJ1-2; D not resolved. Germline V CDR1 and CDR2: LNHDA, SQIVND (reference sequence). V was clipped by 7 bases and J by 1 base, with 13 bases between them. The length of the CDR3 is 14 residues.

CDR3 region: CSVSGTSGGATSTDTQYF. The DNA for the CDR3 is TGCAGCGTTTCCGGGACTAGCGGGGGAGCCACTAGCACAGATACGCAGTATTTT. This chain links TRBV29-1 with TRBJ2-3; 14 nucleotides align to TRBD2. V lost 5 bases to trimming and J lost 0 bases; unmatched junction nucleotides: 10. CDR3 length: 18 amino acids. Germline V gives CDR1 SQVTM, CDR2 ANQGSEA.

J is TRBJ2-7 and V is TRBV19, with D possibly being TRBD1 (5 bases). CDR3 length equals 15 residues. Germline values: CDR1 LNHDA, CDR2 SQIVND (reference sequence). V was cut by 4 bases and J by 1 base, with 14 bases left in between. This chain's CDR3 is CASSTDSGWSYEQYF. The CDR3 DNA is TGTGCCAGTAGTACCGACAGTGGATGGTCCTACGAGCAGTACTTC. The full variable domain, completed using reference TRBV19 and TRBJ2-7, is DGGITQSPKYLFRKEGQNVTLSCEQNLNHDAMYWYRQDPGQGLRLIYYSQIVNDFQKGDIAEGYSVSREKKESFPLTVTSAQKNPTAFYLCASSTDSGWSYEQYFGPGTRLTVT.

This sequence joins TRBV28 and TRBJ1-4; D remains unclear. Trimming shortened V by 1 base and J by 3 bases, and 9 bases separated the two germline ends. The length of the CDR3 is 15 residues. Germline assignment: CDR1 MDHEN and CDR2 SYDVKM. Here the CDR3 DNA reads TGTGCCAGCAGTTTATTTCGTTTTTCTAATGAAAAACTGTTTTTT. This translates into CASSLFRFSNEKLFF. Variable domain in full (rest from reference TRBV28 and TRBJ1-4): DVKVTQSSRYLVKRTGEKVFLECVQDMDHENMFWYRQDPGLGLRLIYFSYDVKMKEKGDIPEGYSVSREKKERFSLILESASTNQTSMYLCASSLFRFSNEKLFFGSGTQLSVL.

The rearrangement joins TRBV5-1 to TRBJ1-2; 9 bases are shared with TRBD1. The CDR3 is made up of 13 amino acids. V shed 4 bases and J 8 bases; nucleotides not matched to a gene: 6. The germline gives CDR1 SGHRS, CDR2 YFSETQ. Written as DNA, the CDR3 is TGCGCCAGCAGCCCGGGGACAGGGAAAGGCTACACCTTC. This codes for CASSPGTGKGYTF.

V is TRBV29-1 and J is TRBJ1-5, with TRBD1 identical over 9 bases. CDR1 SQVTM and CDR2 ANQGSEA come from the germline V gene. There are 13 residues in the CDR3. V dropped 7 bases and J dropped 4; count of bases not matched to a gene: 5. CDR3 coding DNA: TGCAGCGCCGCTGGGACAGGGAATCAGCCCCAGCATTTT. Encoded protein: CSAAGTGNQPQHF.

The genes are TRBV6-4 and TRBJ2-1, with TRBD2 identical over 14 bases. The CDR3 is made up of 15 amino acids. Germline CDR1 MRHNA, CDR2 SNTAGT. The J segment lost 6 bases and the V segment lost 2 bases, leaving 0 bases of the junction unmatched. Here the CDR3 reads CASSDGTSGGNEQFF. CDR3 DNA sequence: TGTGCCAGCAGTGACGGGACTAGCGGGGGCAATGAGCAGTTCTTC.

This chain connects TRBV2 to TRBJ1-4, with unresolved D. From germline, CDR1 is SNHLY and CDR2 FYNNEI. With 6 bases removed from V and 14 bases from J, the gap between germline ends came to 16 bases. The CDR3 length is 12 residues. CDR3 coding DNA: TGTGCCAGCAGAGCGAGGACGTTAGAGCTGTTTTTT. Amino acid sequence: CASRARTLELFF.

The chain links TRBV5-4 to TRBJ2-3; TRBD1 agrees at 7 bases. Germline V gene sequence: CDR1 SGHNT, CDR2 YYREEE (reference sequence). The CDR3 totals 17 residues. V lost 4 bases to trimming and J lost 1 base; unmatched junction nucleotides: 12. CDR3 in DNA: TGTGCCAGCAGCCCATTGACAGGGACGCGGGGCACAGATACGCAGTATTTT. Translation gives CASSPLTGTRGTDTQYF.

CDR3 nucleotide sequence: TGTGCCAGCAGGGAGAAAGGGACGGTGGACGACGAAACTGAAGCTTTCTTT. This gives the protein CASREKGTVDDETEAFF. The rearrangement links TRBV27 to TRBJ1-1, with TRBD1 as a possible D gene (5 bases). Germline V gene lookup returns CDR1 MNHEY and CDR2 SMNVEV (reference sequence). Trimming took 6 bases from V and 5 from J, leaving 25 bases between them. CDR3 size: 17 residues.

The chain couples TRBV3-1 (or the pseudogene TRBV3-2) to TRBJ2-3; perhaps D is TRBD1 or TRBD2 (5 bases each). This CDR3 contains 17 residues. Germline CDR1 LGHDT, CDR2 YNNKEL (reference sequence). The germline V and J ends were trimmed by 5 bases and 4 bases, with 22 bases remaining between them. CDR3 bases: TGTGCCAGCAGCGTCCGTACCGGGACCTTCGGCGCAGATACGCAGTATTTT. It translates to CASSVRTGTFGADTQYF.

The rearrangement uses TRBV29-1 and TRBJ1-1, with D hard to call. V gave up 6 bases and J gave up 7 bases, with 15 bases separating them. This CDR3 is 12 amino acids long. Germline V gene lookup returns CDR1 SQVTM and CDR2 ANQGSEA. For the CDR3, the DNA is TGCAGCGTCAGATCTATTGGGCATGAAGCTTTCTTT. This encodes CSVRSIGHEAFF.

This chain links TRBV5-1 with TRBJ2-2; weak D call: TRBD1 (6 bases). Trimming stripped 5 bases from V and 0 bases from J, with 11 bases between. CDR1 is SGHRS and CDR2 is YFSETQ in the germline V gene. This CDR3 is built from 15 residues. The CDR3 region is CASRRTAANTGELFF. The CDR3 DNA sequence: TGCGCCAGCAGAAGGACAGCCGCGAACACCGGGGAGCTGTTTTTT.

The chain uses TRBV7-3 and TRBJ2-2; D is perhaps TRBD2 (7 bases). Germline V gives CDR1 SGHTA, CDR2 FQGTGA. Trimming took 5 bases from V and 5 from J, leaving 15 bases between them. This CDR3 contains 15 residues. The CDR3: CASSPVGGETGELFF. Here the CDR3 DNA reads TGTGCCAGCAGCCCCGTAGGGGGGGAAACCGGGGAGCTGTTTTTT.

The rearrangement joins TRBV7-2 to TRBJ1-1; a weak D match, TRBD1 (5 bases). This CDR3 has 17 amino acids. CDR1 and CDR2 (germline): SGHTA, FQGNSA. Trimming removed 2 bases from V and 3 bases from J, with 19 bases in between. The CDR3 protein is CASSLWRRGGGDTEAFF. The CDR3, as DNA: TGTGCCAGCAGCTTATGGCGACGGGGGGGAGGGGACACTGAAGCTTTCTTT.

The chain has TRBV19 and TRBJ2-7; TRBD1 or TRBD2 may be the D gene (5 bases each). Germline-derived CDR1 and CDR2 are LNHDA and SQIVND (reference sequence). V was pared by 3 bases and J by 3 bases, with 12 bases between. The CDR3 loop spans 14 amino acids. DNA for the CDR3: TGTGCCAGTAGTATGAGGGACGGAAGCTACGAGCAGTACTTC. Residues: CASSMRDGSYEQYF.

This clone was counted a few times. J is TRBJ2-7 and V is TRBV3-1 (or the pseudogene TRBV3-2); 7 bases are shared with TRBD1. V gave up 3 bases and J gave up 0 bases; unmatched junction bases: 5. The germline V gene encodes CDR1 LGHDT and CDR2 YNNKEL (reference sequence). There are 15 residues in the CDR3. The DNA for the CDR3 is TGTGCCAGCAGCCAGGCGGACAGGAGCTCCTACGAGCAGTACTTC. Protein: CASSQADRSSYEQYF.

In its sample, this clone ranks as large. The chain has TRBV27 and TRBJ2-3; D perhaps matches TRBD2 (7 bases). Deletions cut 6 bases from V and 1 base from J, with 20 bases between. Germline values: CDR1 MNHEY, CDR2 SMNVEV (reference sequence). This CDR3 spans 17 amino acids. This chain's CDR3 is CASSPPGDYSRTDTQYF. CDR3 DNA sequence: TGTGCCAGCAGCCCCCCAGGGGACTACTCTCGCACAGATACGCAGTATTTT.

This chain uses TRBV4-1 with TRBJ2-3; no reliable D call. Germline V gene data show CDR1 as MGHRA and CDR2 as YSYEKL. CDR3 size: 14 residues. The V end was cut by 1 base, the J end by 3 bases, with 8 bases between. The CDR3 loop reads CASSQGAGTDTQYF. The CDR3 DNA sequence: TGCGCCAGCAGCCAAGGGGCTGGGACAGATACGCAGTATTTT.

The chain joins TRBV18 to TRBJ1-6, with TRBD1 as a possible D gene (5 bases). Germline CDR1 is KGHSH and CDR2 is LQKENI. CDR3 length equals 12 residues. With 2 bases removed from V and 14 bases from J, the gap between germline ends came to 10 bases. CDR3 in amino acids: CASSPSLGALHF. The CDR3 DNA follows: TGTGCCAGCTCACCAAGCTTAGGGGCCCTCCACTTT.

V and J are TRBV28 and TRBJ1-5; 8 bases fit TRBD1. The CDR3 consists of 17 residues. Germline V gene lookup returns CDR1 MDHEN and CDR2 SYDVKM. The V gene end was trimmed by 10 bases and the J gene end by 3 bases; junction bases not matched to a gene: 17. The chain's CDR3 is CAITLERTGGFNQPQHF. CDR3 nucleotide sequence: TGTGCCATCACCCTTGAGCGAACAGGGGGATTCAATCAGCCCCAGCATTTT.